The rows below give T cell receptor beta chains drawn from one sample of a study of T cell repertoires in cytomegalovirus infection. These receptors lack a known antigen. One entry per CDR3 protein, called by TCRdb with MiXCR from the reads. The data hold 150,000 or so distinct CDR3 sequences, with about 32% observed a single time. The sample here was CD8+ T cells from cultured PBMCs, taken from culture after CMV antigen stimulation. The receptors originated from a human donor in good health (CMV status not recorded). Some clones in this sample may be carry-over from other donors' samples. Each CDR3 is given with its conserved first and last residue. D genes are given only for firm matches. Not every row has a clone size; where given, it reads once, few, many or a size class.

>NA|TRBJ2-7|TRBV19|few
CASSIKLYYEQYF
TGTGCCAGTAGTATAAAGTTGTACTACGAGCAGTACTTC
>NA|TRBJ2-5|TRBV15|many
CATSRDTRRGQETQYF
TGTGCCACCAGCAGAGATACACGGAGGGGTCAAGAGACCCAGTACTTC
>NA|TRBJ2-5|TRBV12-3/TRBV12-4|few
CASSRNRWETQYF
TGTGCCAGCAGTCGTAACAGGTGGGAGACCCAGTACTTC
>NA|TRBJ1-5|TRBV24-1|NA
CATSDWDSNQPQHF
TGTGCCACCAGTGATTGGGACAGCAATCAGCCCCAGCATTTT
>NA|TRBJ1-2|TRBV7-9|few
CASSLGAGGYTF
TGTGCCAGCAGCTTGGGGGCAGGGGGCTACACCTTC
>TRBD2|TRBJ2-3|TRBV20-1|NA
CSARRYGLAGYTDTQYF
TGCAGTGCTAGAAGGTACGGACTAGCGGGATACACAGATACGCAGTATTTT
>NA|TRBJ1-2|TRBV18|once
CASSPSGASPYGYTF
TGTGCCAGCTCACCGTCGGGAGCCTCACCCTATGGCTACACCTTC
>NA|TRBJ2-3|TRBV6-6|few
CASSYPPTSTDTQYF
TGTGCCAGCAGTTACCCCCCGACGAGCACAGATACGCAGTATTTT
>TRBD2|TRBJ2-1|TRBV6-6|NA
CASSYFLSASGGATYNEQFF
TGTGCCAGCAGTTACTTTCTCTCGGCTAGCGGGGGGGCCACCTACAATGAGCAGTTCTTC
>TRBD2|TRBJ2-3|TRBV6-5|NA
CASTVTSGGTDTQYF
TGTGCCAGCACTGTGACTAGCGGGGGCACAGATACGCAGTATTTT
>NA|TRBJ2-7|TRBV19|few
CASSRASRGEYEQYF
TGTGCCAGTAGTAGGGCCTCCAGGGGGGAATACGAGCAGTACTTC
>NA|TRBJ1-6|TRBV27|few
CASTMGGGSPLHF
TGTGCCAGCACCATGGGTGGGGGTTCACCCCTCCACTTT
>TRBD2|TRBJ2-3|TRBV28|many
CASSFSRLAGGPLMITDTQYF
TGTGCCAGCAGTTTTTCGCGGTTGGCGGGGGGGCCATTAATGATCACAGATACGCAGTATTTT
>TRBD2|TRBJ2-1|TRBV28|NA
CASSPMGLAGGYTWAQFF
TGTGCCAGCAGTCCCATGGGACTAGCGGGAGGGTATACATGGGCGCAGTTCTTC
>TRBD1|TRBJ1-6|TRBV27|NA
CASPDRGSGSPLHF
TGTGCCAGCCCTGACAGGGGGAGTGGGTCACCCCTCCACTTT
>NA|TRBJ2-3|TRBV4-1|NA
CASSPLGLSTDTQYF
TGCGCCAGCAGCCCCTTGGGACTCTCCACAGATACGCAGTATTTT
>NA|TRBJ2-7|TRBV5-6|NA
CASSLYRDYRDSYEQYF
TGTGCCAGCAGCTTGTACCGGGATTATCGGGATTCCTACGAGCAGTACTTC
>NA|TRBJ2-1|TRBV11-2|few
CASSLRTKGEQFF
TGTGCCAGCAGCCTTCGGACCAAGGGGGAGCAGTTCTTC
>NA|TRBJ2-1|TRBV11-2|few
CASSGNLDEQFF
TGTGCCAGCAGCGGGAATCTTGATGAGCAGTTCTTC
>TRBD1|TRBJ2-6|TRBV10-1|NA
CASSERSKGADGANVLTF
TGCGCCAGCAGTGAGAGGAGTAAGGGGGCGGATGGGGCCAACGTCCTGACTTTC
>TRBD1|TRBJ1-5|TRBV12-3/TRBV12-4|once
CASRIGGSSEPQHF
TGTGCCAGCAGGATAGGGGGCAGTTCGGAGCCCCAGCATTTT
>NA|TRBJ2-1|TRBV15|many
CATSSLSGIFNEQFF
TGTGCCACCAGCAGCCTTAGCGGTATATTTAATGAGCAGTTCTTC
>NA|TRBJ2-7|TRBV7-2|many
CASSLGSFEQYF
TGTGCCAGCAGCTTAGGAAGTTTCGAGCAGTACTTC
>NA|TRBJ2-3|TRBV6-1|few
CASSDGLAPSTDTQYF
TGTGCCAGCAGTGATGGGCTAGCACCAAGCACAGATACGCAGTATTTT
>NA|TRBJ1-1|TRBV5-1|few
CASSSSREVGNTEAFF
TGCGCCAGCAGCTCGAGCCGAGAGGTGGGGAACACTGAAGCTTTCTTT
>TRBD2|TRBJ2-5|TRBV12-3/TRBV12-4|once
CASSSSSGPIQYF
TGTGCCAGCAGTTCCTCTAGCGGCCCTATCCAGTACTTC
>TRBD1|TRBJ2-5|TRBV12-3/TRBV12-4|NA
CASRTGTIETQYF
TGTGCCAGCAGGACAGGGACGATTGAGACCCAGTACTTC
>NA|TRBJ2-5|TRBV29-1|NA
CSVRLETQYF
TGCAGCGTCCGGCTAGAGACCCAGTACTTC
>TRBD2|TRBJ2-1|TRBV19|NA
CASSSLPSAGGPSNSYNEQFF
TGTGCCAGTAGTTCTCTACCTTCAGCGGGGGGACCCTCCAATTCTTACAATGAGCAGTTCTTC
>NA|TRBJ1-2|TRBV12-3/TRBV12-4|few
CASRPASSGGSYGYTF
TGTGCCAGCAGGCCTGCCTCGTCCGGGGGAAGCTATGGCTACACCTTC
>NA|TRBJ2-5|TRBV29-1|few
CSVERGETQYF
TGCAGCGTTGAGAGGGGAGAGACCCAGTACTTC
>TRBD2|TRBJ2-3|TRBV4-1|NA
CASSQEGTSGGGTQYF
TGCGCCAGCAGCCAAGAAGGGACTAGCGGGGGGGGTACGCAGTATTTT
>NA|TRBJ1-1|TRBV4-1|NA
CASSQDLVGRIVPGAFF
TGCGCCAGCAGCCAAGATCTTGTAGGACGGATCGTACCGGGAGCTTTCTTT
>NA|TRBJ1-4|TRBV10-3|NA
CAISESQTVGAFGLFF
TGTGCCATCAGTGAATCACAGACAGTAGGGGCGTTCGGACTGTTTTTT
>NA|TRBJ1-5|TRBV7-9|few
CASSRAGNQPQHF
TGTGCCAGCAGCCGCGCCGGGAATCAGCCCCAGCATTTT
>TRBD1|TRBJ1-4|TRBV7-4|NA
CASSHRTGSYEKLFF
TGTGCCAGCAGCCATCGGACAGGAAGCTATGAAAAACTGTTTTTT
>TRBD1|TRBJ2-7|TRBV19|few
CASSPGTGDPYEQYF
TGTGCCAGTAGTCCTGGGACAGGGGACCCCTACGAGCAGTACTTC
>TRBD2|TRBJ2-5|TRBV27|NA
CASRPAGGWETQYF
TGTGCCAGCCGACCTGCGGGGGGTTGGGAGACCCAGTACTTC
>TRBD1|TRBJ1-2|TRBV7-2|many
CASSLTGGYGYTF
TGTGCCAGCAGCCTCACAGGGGGTTATGGCTACACCTTC
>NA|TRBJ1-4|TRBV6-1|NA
CASRSGTTTNEKLFF
TGTGCCAGCAGATCCGGGACAACAACTAATGAAAAACTGTTTTTT
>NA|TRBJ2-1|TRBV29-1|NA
CSVDNEQFF
TGCAGCGTGGACAATGAGCAGTTCTTC
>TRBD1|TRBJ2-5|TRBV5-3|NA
CASGSTGQGEKTQYF
TGTGCCAGCGGATCAACCGGACAGGGGGAAAAGACCCAGTACTTC
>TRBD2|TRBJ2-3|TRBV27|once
CASSLVRLAGRTDTQYF
TGTGCCAGCAGTTTAGTCAGACTAGCGGGGCGCACAGATACGCAGTATTTT
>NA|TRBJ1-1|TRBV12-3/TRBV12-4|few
CASSRQVQNTEAFF
TGTGCCAGCAGCAGACAGGTACAGAACACTGAAGCTTTCTTT
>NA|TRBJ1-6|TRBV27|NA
CASSLTGLSYNSPLHF
TGTGCCAGCAGCCTCACAGGGCTCTCCTATAATTCACCCCTCCACTTT
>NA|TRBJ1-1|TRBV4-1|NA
CASSHLGVATEAFF
TGCGCCAGCAGCCACTTAGGTGTGGCGACCGAAGCTTTCTTT
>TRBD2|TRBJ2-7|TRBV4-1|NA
CASSQALAGGSYEQYF
TGCGCCAGCAGCCAAGCTTTAGCGGGGGGTTCCTACGAGCAGTACTTC
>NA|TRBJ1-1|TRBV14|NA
CASSQPDDNTEAFF
TGTGCCAGCAGCCAGCCGGACGACAACACTGAAGCTTTCTTT